One and the same sample provided the 5 T cell receptor beta chains below, sequenced in a study of blood T cells in healthy people across ages. For the second PCR, which ran for about 7 to 12 cycles, a sample-barcoded 5' primer and a J-beta primer mix were used. TCRdb reprocessed the 5' RACE reads with MiXCR, giving one entry per CDR3 protein. Of fewer than 2,000,000 distinct CDR3 sequences in the sample, roughly two fifths were seen once. The sequenced sample consisted of blood. The receptors here all came from a human donor in good health.

The chain links TRBV6-2 or TRBV6-3 to TRBJ2-6, with D possibly matching TRBD2 (5 bases). With 5 bases removed from V and 1 base from J, the gap between germline ends came to 15 bases. In germline, CDR1 is MNHEY, CDR2 SVGEGT. CDR3 length: 17 residues. The CDR3 region is CASSNGDALSGANVLTF. CDR3 sequence (DNA): TGTGCCAGCAGTAACGGGGATGCTCTTTCTGGGGCCAACGTCCTGACTTTC.

The rearrangement links TRBV7-2 to TRBJ1-5, with D tentatively TRBD1 (6 bases). Trimming shortened V by 1 base and J by 7 bases, and 11 bases separated the two germline ends. Germline CDR1 and CDR2: SGHTA and FQGNSA. The length of the CDR3 is 14 residues. CDR3 in DNA: TGTGCCAGCAGCTTAGGGGACAAGTTCCAGCCCCAGCATTTT. Amino acids: CASSLGDKFQPQHF.

J is TRBJ2-4 and V is TRBV15, with a possible D match to TRBD2 (6 bases). The germline V gene has CDR1 LNHNV and CDR2 YYDKDF (reference sequence). The ends were cut back, 1 base at V and 6 bases at J, with 13 bases in the middle. This CDR3 is 15 amino acids long. The CDR3 loop reads CATSRGAGSPNIQYF. For the CDR3, the DNA is TGTGCCACCAGCAGAGGAGCGGGCTCACCAAACATTCAGTACTTC.

The rearrangement joins TRBV20-1 to TRBJ1-2; 8 bases match TRBD1. CDR1 DFQATT and CDR2 SNEGSKA come from the germline V gene (reference sequence). With 6 bases clipped from V and 2 bases from J, the junction kept 5 bases outside the gene matches. The CDR3 totals 13 residues. The CDR3 sequence: CSALDRGNYGYTF. The CDR3 DNA reads TGCAGTGCCCTCGACAGGGGCAACTATGGCTACACCTTC.

This clonotype was counted between two and nine times. The V call is TRBV20-1, the J call TRBJ2-7, with 9 bases that match TRBD1. This CDR3 is 15 amino acids long. In germline, CDR1 is DFQATT, CDR2 SNEGSKA (reference sequence). Germline trimming cut 5 bases from V and 2 bases from J; bases unmatched to any gene: 10. In DNA, the CDR3 is TGCAGTGCTCGGGCCCGGGACAGGGTGACCTACGAGCAGTACTTC. The encoded protein is CSARARDRVTYEQYF.